What follows describes a single T cell receptor beta chain. The antigen remains undetermined. This specimen belongs to a study of OX40 agonist ivuxolimab in advanced cancers. Study-wide background: Patients with hepatocellular carcinoma, melanoma, renal cell or head and neck cancer made up the dose-escalation patients. Eligibility rules accepted prior anti-PD-1, anti-PD-L1 or anti-CTLA-4 therapy, and 30% to 40% had some.

General observations from the study: Expanded clones belonging to CD8+ T cells outnumbered, on average, those of CD4+.

CDR1 and CDR2 from the germline V gene are MNHEY and SVGAGI. V lost 2 bases, J lost 7 bases, and 11 bases lay in between. There are 13 residues in the CDR3. Autoimmune disease history or systemic immunosuppression led to patient exclusion. Some clones are missing from TCRdb's copy, which holds only in-frame ones; the method was immunoSEQ multiplex PCR. The table shows more than 30,000 clones, with roughly 86% occurring only once. This clonotype was sampled from an adult with an advanced solid tumor such as melanoma, head and neck, liver or kidney cancer. The rearrangement uses TRBV6-5 and TRBJ1-1; a possible D gene is TRBD1 (5 bases). The sample in question was CD4+ or CD8+ T cells sorted from blood, obtained in a trial of the OX40 agonist ivuxolimab. In DNA form, the CDR3 reads TGTGCCAGCAGTTACGACAGAAGTTATGAAGCTTTCTTT. It translates to CASSYDRSYEAFF.